One and the same sample provided the 24 T cell receptor beta chains below, sequenced in a study of blood T cells in healthy people across ages. A second PCR, run for about 7 to 11 cycles, used a sample-barcoded 5' primer plus a J-beta primer mix. A single record per CDR3 protein comes from TCRdb applying MiXCR to the 5' RACE reads. The data hold some 710,000 distinct CDR3 sequences, with 46% observed a single time. Sequenced sample: blood. Receptor source: a man older than 75 in good health.

This clonotype has a handful of counts. The chain carries TRBV2 and TRBJ2-7, with TRBD2 identical over 9 bases. V lost 7 bases and J lost 5; bases outside the gene matches: 9. The CDR3 sequence is 14 residues long. Germline CDR1 reads SNHLY; CDR2 reads FYNNEI. The CDR3 nucleotides are TGTGCCAGCATGTATAGCGGGAGTGTCCACGAGCAGTACTTC. Translation gives CASMYSGSVHEQYF.

This clonotype was found a few times. The chain joins TRBV5-1 to TRBJ2-1; 12 bases agree with TRBD2. The length of the CDR3 is 16 residues. The germline V gene encodes CDR1 SGHRS and CDR2 YFSETQ. The V gene end was trimmed by 0 bases and the J gene end by 7 bases; junction bases not matched to a gene: 5. CDR3 amino acids: CASSLGASGRVNEQFF. The CDR3 nucleotides are TGCGCCAGCAGCTTGGGGGCTAGCGGGAGGGTTAATGAGCAGTTCTTC. The entire variable domain, with the rest obtained from reference TRBV5-1 and TRBJ2-1, is as follows: KAGVTQTPRYLIKTRGQQVTLSCSPISGHRSVSWYQQTPGQGLQFLFEYFSETQRNKGNFPGRFSGRQFSNSRSEMNVSTLELGDSALYLCASSLGASGRVNEQFFGPGTRLTVL.

The chain uses TRBV24-1 and TRBJ2-5; 9 nucleotides line up with TRBD2. V lost 9 bases and J lost 1; bases outside the gene matches: 2. Germline CDR1 KGHDR, CDR2 SFDVKD. The CDR3 loop spans 13 amino acids. This CDR3 is CATLAGIQETQYF. Here the CDR3 DNA reads TGTGCCACCCTAGCGGGGATCCAAGAGACCCAGTACTTC.

Details on this clonotype: A much more abundant neighbour one base away suggests this may be a read error. The CDR3 DNA is TGCAGTGCTGGACAAACAGGGGGCGGTAGCAATCAGCCCCAGCATTTT. Residues: CSAGQTGGGSNQPQHF. The chain carries TRBV20-1 and TRBJ1-5; 9 nucleotides line up with TRBD1. Unmatched junction bases numbered 8, after V lost 5 bases and J lost 0 bases. Germline lookup yields CDR1 DFQATT and CDR2 SNEGSKA (reference sequence). This CDR3 has 16 amino acids.

On this clonotype itself: A read error is possible here, since a much larger clone lies one base away. The chain joins TRBV5-1 to TRBJ2-5, with TRBD2 matching 9 bases. V was pared by 0 bases and J by 11 bases, with 14 bases of the junction left unmatched. This CDR3 is 16 amino acids long. CDR1 and CDR2 (germline): SGHRS, YFSETQ. The CDR3 protein is CASSLGVGTSPNEQYF. The CDR3 nucleotides read TGCGCCAGCAGCTTGGGTGTCGGGACTAGCCCCAATGAGCAGTACTTC.

Note on this clonotype: A much larger clone sits a single nucleotide away, making a read error possible. This chain joins TRBV28 and TRBJ2-4; TRBD1 might be the D (5 bases). CDR3 length equals 12 residues. CDR1 and CDR2 (germline): MDHEN, SYDVKM. CDR3 nucleotides: TGTACCAGCAGTTTAAGGGGAAACATTCAGTACTTC. Its protein product is CTSSLRGNIQYF.

In its sample, this clonotype was seen a few times. The chain uses TRBV12-3 or TRBV12-4 and TRBJ2-1; tentatively, D is TRBD2 (6 bases). Near its end, the DNA agrees better with TRBJ2-7, so the J call may be wrong. The CDR3 extends over 15 amino acids. The CDR3 bases are TGTGCCAGCAGTCCTGGTAGCGGACCCTACAATGAGCAGTACTTC. Translated: CASSPGSGPYNEQYF.

The chain recombines TRBV7-3 with TRBJ1-2; no firm D call. The germline CDR1 and CDR2 sequences are SGHTA and FQGTGA. The CDR3 loop spans 13 amino acids. With 2 bases removed from V and 8 bases from J, the gap between germline ends came to 12 bases. CDR3 in amino acids: CASSLGPGWGYTF. DNA of the CDR3: TGTGCCAGCAGCTTAGGGCCGGGGTGGGGCTACACCTTC.

For the CDR3, the DNA is TGTGCCAGCAGCCGCTTAGGACTATATAGCAATCAGCCCCAGCATTTT. This translates into CASSRLGLYSNQPQHF. The genes are TRBV28 and TRBJ1-5; D gene unclear. Trimming took off 6 bases at V and 0 bases at J, with 15 bases between the two ends. In germline, CDR1 is MDHEN, CDR2 SYDVKM. This CDR3 has 16 residues.

The chain couples TRBV21-1 to TRBJ1-6. TRBV21-1 is a known pseudogene. CDR3 length: 17 residues. The DNA of the CDR3 is TGTGCCAGCAGCAAAGGGCAAGGAGGGACGGACAATTCACCCCTCCACTTT. This encodes CASSKGQGGTDNSPLHF.

This rearrangement joins TRBV14 to TRBJ2-4, with D possibly TRBD2 on 5 matching bases. Germline loops: CDR1 SGHDN, CDR2 FVKESK. Trimming removed 0 bases at V and 3 bases at J, with 12 bases between. The CDR3 spans 16 residues. In DNA form, the CDR3 reads TGTGCCAGCAGCCAAGATCTTCTCGGGGACAAAAACATTCAGTACTTC. Amino acid sequence: CASSQDLLGDKNIQYF.

The chain employs TRBV5-4 and TRBJ2-3; TRBD2 matches at 9 bases. V was pared by 4 bases and J by 4 bases, with 13 bases of the junction left unmatched. The CDR3 is 17 amino acids. Germline-derived CDR1 and CDR2 are SGHNT and YYREEE (reference sequence). The CDR3 nucleotides are TGTGCCAGCAGCCCCGGGGTAGCGGGAGTACAAGCAGATACGCAGTATTTT. This encodes CASSPGVAGVQADTQYF.

The chain recombines TRBV6-6 with TRBJ2-7, with D perhaps assigned TRBD1 or TRBD2 (5 bases each). The V gene lost 7 bases and the J gene lost 0 bases, with 16 bases spanning the gap. Germline values: CDR1 MNHNY, CDR2 SVGAGI (reference sequence). This CDR3 has 15 residues. The chain's CDR3 is CASTLGTGTSYEQYF. The CDR3 nucleotides read TGTGCCAGCACCTTAGGGACCGGCACCTCCTACGAGCAGTACTTC.

The chain links TRBV4-2 to TRBJ2-3, with D possibly being TRBD1 (6 bases). Trimming took off 4 bases at V and 10 bases at J, with 15 bases between the two ends. This CDR3 is 13 amino acids long. Per germline, CDR1 LGHNA and CDR2 YNFKEQ. In DNA, the CDR3 is TGTGCCAGCAGCCCTTTCCGGGACACGGCGCAGTATTTT. This encodes CASSPFRDTAQYF.

The chain links TRBV5-1 to TRBJ2-5; a weak D match, TRBD2 (6 bases). CDR1 is SGHRS, CDR2 YFSETQ, per germline. V was shortened by 0 bases and J by 11 bases, with 20 bases between the two germline ends. The CDR3 is made up of 15 amino acids. CDR3 in DNA: TGCGCCAGCAGCTTGGCTAGCGATGCCTACAATGAGCAGTACTTC. Its translation: CASSLASDAYNEQYF.

The chain combines TRBV12-3 or TRBV12-4 with TRBJ2-3; no definite D call. This CDR3 contains 16 residues. V lost 7 bases to trimming and J lost 0 bases, with 17 bases between them. The CDR3 coding sequence is TGTGCCAGCACCCCTTTGGTAGGAGCGAGCACAGATACGCAGTATTTT. This encodes CASTPLVGASTDTQYF.

V and J are TRBV2 and TRBJ2-7, with D tentatively TRBD2 (5 bases). Germline CDR1 and CDR2: SNHLY and FYNNEI. The CDR3 contains 14 residues. V dropped 5 bases and J dropped 7 bases, with 18 bases sitting between them. CDR3 in amino acids: CASSTRTGSNEQYF. The CDR3 nucleotides are TGTGCCAGCAGTACCCGGACTGGGAGCAATGAGCAGTACTTC.

This chain uses TRBV20-1 with TRBJ2-1; 7 bases are shared with TRBD2. Germline V gene data show CDR1 as DFQATT and CDR2 as SNEGSKA (reference sequence). The J segment lost 7 bases and the V segment lost 3 bases, leaving 9 bases of the junction unmatched. There are 14 residues in the CDR3. The CDR3 loop is CSASEGGWSNEQFF. The CDR3 nucleotides are TGCAGTGCTAGCGAGGGAGGGTGGTCAAATGAGCAGTTCTTC.

This clonotype was picked up a small number of times. The chain joins TRBV4-3 to TRBJ2-3; D is uncertain. The CDR3 sequence is 13 residues long. V gave up 0 bases and J gave up 3 bases, with 4 bases separating them. CDR1 is LGHNA and CDR2 is YSLEER in the germline V gene. Here the CDR3 DNA reads TGCGCCAGCAGCCAAGATACAACAGATACGCAGTATTTT. Protein product: CASSQDTTDTQYF.

This clonotype was counted a few times. This chain joins TRBV5-1 and TRBJ1-1, with D hard to call. The CDR3 is 12 residues long. Trimming took off 3 bases at V and 5 bases at J, with 8 bases between the two ends. Per the germline V gene, CDR1 is SGHRS and CDR2 is YFSETQ. The CDR3 spells CASSSQQTEAFF. DNA of the CDR3: TGCGCCAGCAGCTCCCAGCAGACTGAAGCTTTCTTT.

The chain combines TRBV29-1 with TRBJ2-5, with a tentative D call TRBD2 (6 bases). Germline V gene sequence: CDR1 SQVTM, CDR2 ANQGSEA. The CDR3 is 12 amino acids. V shed 5 bases and J shed 3 bases, with 10 bases lying between them. CDR3 nucleotides: TGCAGCGTTTCCGGGACTGAAGAGACCCAGTACTTC. Residues: CSVSGTEETQYF. The entire variable domain, with the rest obtained from reference TRBV29-1 and TRBJ2-5, is as follows: SAVISQKPSRDICQRGTSLTIQCQVDSQVTMMFWYRQQPGQSLTLIATANQGSEATYESGFVIDKFPISRPNLTFSTLTVSNMSPEDSSIYLCSVSGTEETQYFGPGTRLLVL.

The rearrangement joins TRBV4-2 to TRBJ1-2; 10 bases align to TRBD1. V shed 4 bases and J 3 bases; nucleotides not matched to a gene: 2. The CDR3 covers 14 residues. The germline V gene has CDR1 LGHNA and CDR2 YNFKEQ. The CDR3 spells CASSRQGAYYGYTF. CDR3 coding DNA: TGTGCCAGCAGCCGACAGGGGGCCTACTATGGCTACACCTTC.

This rearrangement joins TRBV6-2 or TRBV6-3 to TRBJ2-4; D might be TRBD1 (6 bases). The CDR3 is 15 amino acids. Trimming took off 6 bases at V and 6 bases at J, with 18 bases between the two ends. The V gene's germline CDR1 is MNHEY and CDR2 SVGEGT. CDR3: CASSNPRDTLNIQYF. As DNA, the CDR3 is TGTGCCAGCAGCAACCCCCGGGACACCTTAAACATTCAGTACTTC.

CDR3 sequence reads: CASSPFAPWNTEAFF. In nucleotides, the CDR3 is TGTGCCAGCTCACCATTCGCCCCGTGGAACACTGAAGCTTTCTTT. This chain connects TRBV18 to TRBJ1-1; no firm D call. Germline CDR1 and CDR2: KGHSH and LQKENI. With 2 bases removed from V and 1 base from J, the gap between germline ends came to 11 bases. The CDR3 covers 15 residues. Full variable domain (outside the CDR3, taken from reference TRBV18 and TRBJ1-1): NAGVMQNPRHLVRRRGQEARLRCSPMKGHSHVYWYRQLPEEGLKFMVYLQKENIIDESGMPKERFSAEFPKEGPSILRIQQVVRGDSAAYFCASSPFAPWNTEAFFGQGTRLTVV.